This T cell receptor beta chain was recorded in a study of CDR3 diversity in severe acne. Ten or more counts support this clonotype. TCRdb itself ran the PCR reads through MiXCR, one entry per CDR3 protein. The profile shows 65,000 to 95,000 distinct CDR3 sequences, approximately 51% of them singletons. The CDR3 is 16 amino acids. Trimming stripped 7 bases from V and 5 bases from J, with 20 bases between. Germline lookup yields CDR1 KGHDR and CDR2 SFDVKD. The rearrangement links TRBV24-1 to TRBJ2-1; D is possibly TRBD2 (5 bases). The TCR was taken from a male donor in good health, without acne. Specimen: blood. The CDR3 reads CATSPLEGGQNNEQFF. The CDR3 DNA follows: TGTGCCACCAGCCCCCTCGAGGGCGGGCAAAACAATGAGCAGTTCTTC.